Following are 18 T cell receptor beta chains from one sample sequenced in a study of blood T cell repertoires in COVID-19. Generated by immunoSEQ multiplex PCR, the TCRdb table keeps only in-frame clones and is missing some. Here the sample spans 400,000 to 500,000 clones, 70% to 90% being singletons. The source material was PBMCs or T cells enriched from blood (not recorded which). The receptors come from a woman aged 18-29 years who had been exposed to COVID-19.

V is TRBV28 and J is TRBJ1-2, with 11 positions matching TRBD1. Germline CDR1 and CDR2: MDHEN and SYDVKM. With V trimmed by 6 bases and J by 7 bases, 7 bases remained unmatched. The CDR3 covers 14 residues. The CDR3 sequence: CASSPRTGGSGYTF. CDR3 sequence (DNA): TGTGCCAGCAGCCCCCGGACAGGGGGCTCTGGCTACACCTTC.

DNA of the CDR3: TGTGCCAGCAGCACCGAGGGTTCACCCCTCCACTTT. It specifies CASSTEGSPLHF. The rearrangement links TRBV28 to TRBJ1-6; D remains unclear. The CDR3 totals 12 residues. Germline CDR1 MDHEN, CDR2 SYDVKM. The germline V and J ends were trimmed by 6 bases and 9 bases, with 9 bases remaining between them.

The chain couples TRBV11-2 to TRBJ1-5; perhaps TRBD1 as D (6 bases). CDR1 is SGHAT, CDR2 FQNNGV, per germline. V was trimmed by 2 bases and J by 6 bases, leaving 11 bases between them. This CDR3 contains 14 residues. In DNA, the CDR3 is TGTGCCAGCAGCTTACAGGGGCGAGGTCAGCCCCAGCATTTT. Its translation: CASSLQGRGQPQHF.

The rearrangement joins TRBV19 to TRBJ1-6; 7 bases line up with TRBD1. The ends lost 4 bases at V and 6 bases at J; junction bases unmatched: 6. CDR1 LNHDA and CDR2 SQIVND come from the germline V gene (reference sequence). This CDR3 has 15 residues. CDR3 sequence (DNA): TGTGCCAGTAGTAACGGACAGGATAGTAATTCACCCCTCCACTTT. Translation gives CASSNGQDSNSPLHF.

Only a few counts were recorded for this clone. The chain couples TRBV4-1 to TRBJ2-1; D possibly corresponds to TRBD2 (6 bases). CDR1 MGHRA and CDR2 YSYEKL come from the germline V gene. V lost 3 bases and J 8 bases, leaving 20 bases between the germline ends. The CDR3 is made up of 16 amino acids. The CDR3, as DNA: TGCGCCAGCAGCCATATGTCGGGACTCCTTTCTTATGAGCAGTTCTTC. Protein sequence: CASSHMSGLLSYEQFF.

The genes are TRBV7-9 and TRBJ2-2, with 7 bases identical to TRBD1. Germline V lookup: CDR1 SEHNR, CDR2 FQNEAQ (reference sequence). V shed 3 bases and J 15 bases; nucleotides not matched to a gene: 4. CDR3 length: 11 amino acids. The CDR3 region has the DNA TGTGCCAGCAGCTTTAGGACAGGAGTGTTTTTT. Protein sequence: CASSFRTGVFF.

The chain is built from TRBV7-9 and TRBJ2-1; 10 positions match TRBD2. V shed 5 bases, J shed 5 bases, and the junction held 15 bases outside the gene matches. The V gene's germline CDR1 is SEHNR and CDR2 FQNEAQ (reference sequence). CDR3 size: 18 residues. The CDR3 sequence: CASSPNPGTSDRDNEQFF. The CDR3 coding sequence is TGTGCCAGCAGCCCCAACCCCGGGACTAGCGATCGTGACAATGAGCAGTTCTTC.

The chain employs TRBV5-1 and TRBJ2-2; 7 bases align to TRBD2. After removal of 5 bases from V and 4 bases from J, the junction contained 8 bases not matched to a gene. CDR1 is SGHRS and CDR2 is YFSETQ in the germline V gene. This CDR3 spans 15 amino acids. Here the CDR3 reads CASSWGRGSTGELFF. The CDR3 nucleotides read TGCGCCAGCAGTTGGGGGAGGGGAAGCACCGGGGAGCTGTTTTTT.

To note about this clone: In the same sample, other DNA sequences code for this CDR3. This chain joins TRBV28 and TRBJ1-1; 8 bases agree with TRBD1. CDR3 length equals 13 residues. J lost 4 bases, V lost 6 bases, and 4 bases had no gene match. Germline lookup yields CDR1 MDHEN and CDR2 SYDVKM. CDR3 region: CASRLTGGTEAFF. The DNA of the CDR3 is TGTGCCAGCAGATTAACAGGGGGCACTGAAGCTTTCTTT. Full variable domain (missing parts from reference TRBV28 and TRBJ1-1): DVKVTQSSRYLVKRTGEKVFLECVQDMDHENMFWYRQDPGLGLRLIYFSYDVKMKEKGDIPEGYSVSREKKERFSLILESASTNQTSMYLCASRLTGGTEAFFGQGTRLTVV.

The gene calls are TRBV5-1 and TRBJ2-7, with D possibly TRBD1 on 5 matching bases. The V end lost 1 base, the J end lost 5 bases, and 13 bases lay between the germline ends. This CDR3 contains 14 residues. CDR1 is SGHRS and CDR2 is YFSETQ in the germline V gene. Written as DNA, the CDR3 is TGCGCCAGCAGCTTGAACCAGGGTCCTAACGAGCAGTACTTC. Protein product: CASSLNQGPNEQYF.

J is TRBJ2-1 and V is TRBV28; 7 nucleotides align to TRBD1. Trimming at V came to 7 bases and at J to 3 bases, leaving 9 bases not matched to a gene. Germline V gene data show CDR1 as MDHEN and CDR2 as SYDVKM. The CDR3 is 15 residues long. Written as DNA, the CDR3 is TGTGCCAGCAAAATTATGCCAGGGGGCTACAATGAGCAGTTCTTC. It codes for CASKIMPGGYNEQFF.

This chain links TRBV14 with TRBJ1-1, with unresolved D. Germline V lookup: CDR1 SGHDN, CDR2 FVKESK. This CDR3 is built from 15 residues. V was shortened by 2 bases and J by 0 bases, with 10 bases between the two germline ends. The CDR3 region is CASSQNFALNTEAFF. The CDR3 DNA reads TGTGCCAGCAGCCAAAACTTCGCCTTGAACACTGAAGCTTTCTTT.

The chain joins TRBV2 to TRBJ1-1; 7 bases map to TRBD1. Germline V gene data show CDR1 as SNHLY and CDR2 as FYNNEI. The CDR3 spans 14 residues. V gave up 4 bases and J gave up 5 bases; unmatched junction bases: 7. CDR3 DNA: TGTGCCAGCAGTGTGGAACAGGGGTTTACTGAAGCTTTCTTT. Protein: CASSVEQGFTEAFF.

This rearrangement joins TRBV5-1 to TRBJ2-1, with D unresolved. The germline gives CDR1 SGHRS, CDR2 YFSETQ. The CDR3 extends over 13 amino acids. Trimming took off 5 bases at V and 8 bases at J, with 14 bases between the two ends. The CDR3 sequence is CASRFSGRDEQFF. The CDR3 bases are TGCGCCAGCAGGTTCTCCGGCCGGGATGAGCAGTTCTTC.

The chain combines TRBV11-2 with TRBJ2-1, with 12 bases that match TRBD1. Per germline, CDR1 SGHAT and CDR2 FQNNGV. The V segment lost 8 bases and the J segment 5 bases; nucleotides outside the gene matches: 4. The CDR3 length is 14 residues. As DNA, the CDR3 is TGTGCCAGCGGGACAGGGGGCGCACACAATGAGCAGTTCTTC. Protein sequence: CASGTGGAHNEQFF.

V usage is TRBV4-2 and J usage is TRBJ2-2; 7 nucleotides agree with TRBD2. V was pared by 6 bases and J by 0 bases, with 4 bases of the junction left unmatched. Germline V gene data show CDR1 as LGHNA and CDR2 as YNFKEQ. This CDR3 comprises 15 residues. This CDR3 reads CASRASGPNTGELFF. The CDR3 nucleotides read TGTGCCAGCAGAGCTAGCGGACCGAACACCGGGGAGCTGTTTTTT.

The chain recombines TRBV18 with TRBJ1-2, with D possibly TRBD1 on 6 matching bases. V was trimmed by 3 bases and J by 2 bases, leaving 13 bases between them. The germline CDR1 and CDR2 sequences are KGHSH and LQKENI. The CDR3 runs 15 residues. The CDR3 here is CASSPGPGQNYGYTF. For the CDR3, the DNA is TGTGCCAGCTCACCTGGGCCAGGACAGAACTATGGCTACACCTTC.

J is TRBJ1-5 and V is TRBV6-5; unclear D gene. V was trimmed by 2 bases and J by 6 bases, leaving 8 bases between them. Germline CDR1 reads MNHEY; CDR2 reads SVGAGI. There are 13 residues in the CDR3. The CDR3 spells CASSYRVRQPQHF. The CDR3 region has the DNA TGTGCCAGCAGTTACCGGGTTCGTCAGCCCCAGCATTTT.